A selection of T cell receptor beta chains follows, all from one sample in a study of memory CD4+ T cells and cytomegalovirus serostatus. Libraries were prepared by immunoSEQ multiplex PCR; TCRdb keeps only in-frame clonotypes and omits some of them. Here the sample spans 75,000 to 95,000 clones, approximately 80% being singletons. Source material: memory CD4+ T cells from blood. The receptors come from an adult in good health and CMV-seronegative. Each CDR3 is given with its conserved first and last residue. The D gene is left open where the match is weak. Expanded clones are given a class, and other clones once, few, many or no size at all.

cdr3_nt cdr3_aa d_call j_call clone_size cdr3_length v_call
TGTGCCAGTAGACCCACAGGGCCCTCGGTGTTGCCCCAGCATTTT CASRPTGPSVLPQHF . TRBJ1-5 . 15 TRBV19
TGTGCCAGCAGCTGGGACTCAGGGAGCTGGACAGATACGCAGTATTTT CASSWDSGSWTDTQYF . TRBJ2-3 once 16 TRBV27
TGTGCTAGTGGTTTGGAACAGGGTAGATGGACTGAAGCTTTCTTT CASGLEQGRWTEAFF . TRBJ1-1 few 15 TRBV12-5
TGTGCCAGTAGTATACAATTCACCAGCGGCCCACAGTTCTTC CASSIQFTSGPQFF . TRBJ2-1 once 14 TRBV19
TGCAGCGTTGGCGTACAAGAGACCCAGTACTTC CSVGVQETQYF . TRBJ2-5 . 11 TRBV29-1
TGTGCCAGCACCCAGGGGCAGGTGCTCAATCAGCCCCAGCATTTT CASTQGQVLNQPQHF . TRBJ1-5 . 15 TRBV28
TGTGCCAGCAGACGCGACAGGGCTACGGAAAAACTGTTTTTT CASRRDRATEKLFF TRBD1 TRBJ1-4 few 14 TRBV6-5
TGTGCCAGCAGCCCAGGGTTATCGACCGGGGAGCTGTTTTTT CASSPGLSTGELFF . TRBJ2-2 . 14 TRBV25-1
TGTGCCTGGAGCAACAGGGGCAATCAGCCCCAGCATTTT CAWSNRGNQPQHF . TRBJ1-5 . 13 TRBV30
TGTGCCTGGAGAGGGGCAGGGGAGAATGAGCAGTTCTTC CAWRGAGENEQFF . TRBJ2-1 . 13 TRBV30
TGTGCCGCCCTTCCTACGCCCCAAAACTATGGCTACACCTTC CAALPTPQNYGYTF . TRBJ1-2 . 14 TRBV6-1
TGTGCCAGCTCGGTAGGGATGCTGGGCGAGCAGTACTTC CASSVGMLGEQYF . TRBJ2-7 . 13 TRBV2
TGTGCCAGCAGTTTACTGGGGGGGCTGGGGGGCTACACCTTC CASSLLGGLGGYTF . TRBJ1-2 . 14 TRBV28
TGCAGCGTCTTCACCGACAGAGAGGAGCAGTTCTTC CSVFTDREEQFF . TRBJ2-1 . 12 TRBV29-1
TGCAGCGTTGGAGGGGGTCTCACAGATACGCAGTATTTT CSVGGGLTDTQYF . TRBJ2-3 . 13 TRBV29-1
TGTGCCAGCAGTCGACAGGGGCGAGAGACCCAGTACTTC CASSRQGRETQYF TRBD1 TRBJ2-5 . 13 TRBV6-5
TGTGCCAGCTCACCACGACAGGGTGTGGGAGAGACCCAGTACTTC CASSPRQGVGETQYF TRBD1 TRBJ2-5 . 15 TRBV18
TGCGCCAGCAGCTTGAATAGCGGGGGGGATAATGAGCAGTTCTTC CASSLNSGGDNEQFF TRBD2 TRBJ2-1 once 15 TRBV5-1
TGTGCCAGCAGGACAGGCCAAGTGTTTACCCAGTACTTC CASRTGQVFTQYF . TRBJ2-5 . 13 TRBV28
TGTGCCAGCAGTTACCCAGGGGGCAGTGAAAAACTGTTTTTT CASSYPGGSEKLFF TRBD1 TRBJ1-4 few 14 TRBV6-6
TGTGCCAGTAGTATACTTTATGGCTACACCTTC CASSILYGYTF . TRBJ1-2 . 11 TRBV19
TGTGCCAGCAGCTTAAGGTACGAGCAGTACTTC CASSLRYEQYF . TRBJ2-7 . 11 TRBV7-2
TGTGCCAGCAGCCAAGCGGGACAGAACACCGGGGAGCTGTTTTTT CASSQAGQNTGELFF . TRBJ2-2 . 15 TRBV4-2
TGTGCCAGCAGCACACACAGGTTGAACACTGAAGCTTTCTTT CASSTHRLNTEAFF . TRBJ1-1 . 14 TRBV7-8
TGTGCCACCGCCGGGGGGGCGGGGAGAGAGCAGTACTTC CATAGGAGREQYF TRBD2 TRBJ2-7 few 13 TRBV6-6
TGTGCCACCAGCAGAGTTGGGGGGGCCGTCACCGGGGAGCTGTTTTTT CATSRVGGAVTGELFF . TRBJ2-2 . 16 TRBV15
TGTGCCAGCAGCTCCGGGACAGGTGGTGGTTCGGTTGAGCAGTACTTC CASSSGTGGGSVEQYF TRBD1 TRBJ2-7 . 16 TRBV13
TGTGCCAGCAGACGAAGGAACGAGCAGTACTTC CASRRRNEQYF . TRBJ2-7 . 11 TRBV28
TGCGCCAGCAGCCAAGCGGAGTACTACGAGCAGTACTTC CASSQAEYYEQYF . TRBJ2-7 once 13 TRBV4-1
TGTGCCAGCAGCCCCCAGGGGGCGTACACTGAAGCTTTCTTT CASSPQGAYTEAFF TRBD1 TRBJ1-1 . 14 TRBV7-9
TGTGCCAGCACCGTGTCGGGTCAGCCCCAGCATTTT CASTVSGQPQHF . TRBJ1-5 . 12 TRBV7-9
TGTGCCAGCACCCATCGGGGTCGGGGCGATGGCTACACCTTC CASTHRGRGDGYTF . TRBJ1-2 once 14 TRBV28
TGCGCCAGCAGCCAAGATCGGCTAGCGGGGTCGTTCCAAGAGACCCAGTACTTC CASSQDRLAGSFQETQYF TRBD2 TRBJ2-5 once 18 TRBV4-1
TGCGCCAGCAGCTTAGGGATAGATACTAGCACAGATACGCAGTATTTT CASSLGIDTSTDTQYF . TRBJ2-3 . 16 TRBV5-1
TGCGCCAGCAGCCAAGAAAAGGGGTCCTATGGCTACACCTTC CASSQEKGSYGYTF . TRBJ1-2 once 14 TRBV4-3
TGCGCCAGCAGCTTGGTGGGGACAGACAAAGAAGAGACCCAGTACTTC CASSLVGTDKEETQYF TRBD1 TRBJ2-5 . 16 TRBV5-1
TGTGCCAGCAGCGCAGTCACAGGCAGCAATCAGCCCCAGCATTTT CASSAVTGSNQPQHF . TRBJ1-5 . 15 TRBV7-2
TGTGCCAGCAGCTTTCAGACAAGAGAGACCCAGTACTTC CASSFQTRETQYF . TRBJ2-5 once 13 TRBV7-6
TGTGCCAGCAGCTTGGCCCTAGGGGAGCCCCAGCATTTT CASSLALGEPQHF . TRBJ1-5 . 13 TRBV7-9
TGTGCCTGGAGTGCGGGGGCGGGTGAAAAACTGTTTTTT CAWSAGAGEKLFF . TRBJ1-4 . 13 TRBV30
TGTGCCAGCAGCCGAAGACTAGCGGGGGGCTCCTTAGATGAGCAGTTCTTC CASSRRLAGGSLDEQFF TRBD2 TRBJ2-1 . 17 TRBV5-4
TGCGCCAGCAGCCCCCAGGTAGATACTGAAGCTTTCTTT CASSPQVDTEAFF . TRBJ1-1 . 13 TRBV5-1